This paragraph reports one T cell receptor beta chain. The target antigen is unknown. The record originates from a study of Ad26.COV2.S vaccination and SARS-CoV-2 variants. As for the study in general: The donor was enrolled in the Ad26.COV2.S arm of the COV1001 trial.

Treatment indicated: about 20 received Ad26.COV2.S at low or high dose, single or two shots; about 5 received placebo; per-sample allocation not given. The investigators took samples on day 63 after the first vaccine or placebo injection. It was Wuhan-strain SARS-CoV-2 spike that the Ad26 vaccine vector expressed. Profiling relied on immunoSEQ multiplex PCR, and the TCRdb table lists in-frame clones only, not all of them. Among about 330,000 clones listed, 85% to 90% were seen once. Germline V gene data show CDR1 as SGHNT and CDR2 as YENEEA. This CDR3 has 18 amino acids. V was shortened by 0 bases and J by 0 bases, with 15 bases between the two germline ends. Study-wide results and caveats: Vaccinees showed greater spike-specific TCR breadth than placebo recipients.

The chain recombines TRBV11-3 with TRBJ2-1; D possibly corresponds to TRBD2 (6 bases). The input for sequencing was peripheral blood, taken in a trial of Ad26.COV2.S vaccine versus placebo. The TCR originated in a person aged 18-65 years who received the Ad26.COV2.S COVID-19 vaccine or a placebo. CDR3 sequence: CASSLDSVRESSYNEQFF. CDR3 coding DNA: TGTGCCAGCAGCTTAGATTCGGTCCGGGAGAGCTCCTACAATGAGCAGTTCTTC. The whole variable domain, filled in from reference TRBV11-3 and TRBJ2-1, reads EAGVVQSPRYKIIEKKQPVAFWCNPISGHNTLYWYLQNLGQGPELLIRYENEEAVDDSQLPKDRFSAERLKGVDSTLKIQPAELGDSAVYLCASSLDSVRESSYNEQFFGPGTRLTVL.